Listed below are T cell receptor beta chains from one sample, sequenced in a study of cytomegalovirus exposure and HLA in healthy donors. TCRdb keeps only in-frame clones here, not all; method: immunoSEQ multiplex PCR. In the table there are roughly 100,000 clones, 75% to 85% of which are singletons. The sample comprised PBMCs. These receptor sequences come from a young man in good health and CMV-seronegative. The CDR3 runs from the conserved cysteine through the conserved F or W. The order of the fields is J gene, D gene, clone size, V gene, CDR3 DNA, CDR3 protein. D genes are given only for firm matches. A row's size may be missing; if present it is once, few, many or a size class.

j_gene: TRBJ2-3; d_gene: NA; abundance: NA; v_gene: TRBV18; CDR3nt: TGTGCCAGCTCACCACCGAATTCTGCGGGGCCAGATACGCAGTATTTT; CDR3aa: CASSPPNSAGPDTQYF
j_gene: TRBJ1-2; d_gene: TRBD1; abundance: few; v_gene: TRBV6-5; CDR3nt: TGTGCCAGCAGTTACGACAGGGGAGGTGGCTACACCTTC; CDR3aa: CASSYDRGGGYTF
j_gene: TRBJ2-7; d_gene: TRBD1; abundance: NA; v_gene: TRBV6-6; CDR3nt: TGTGCCAGCAGTTACTCAACAGGGGCCCCCTACGAGCAGTACTTC; CDR3aa: CASSYSTGAPYEQYF
j_gene: TRBJ2-7; d_gene: TRBD1; abundance: NA; v_gene: TRBV11-2; CDR3nt: TGTGCCAGCAGCTTAATCGGGACAGGGGCGGGCGAGCAGTACTTC; CDR3aa: CASSLIGTGAGEQYF
j_gene: TRBJ1-4; d_gene: TRBD1; abundance: NA; v_gene: TRBV10-3; CDR3nt: TGTGCCATCAGGAATCCGGGACAGGGAGACGAAAAACTGTTTTTT; CDR3aa: CAIRNPGQGDEKLFF
j_gene: TRBJ2-1; d_gene: TRBD2; abundance: NA; v_gene: TRBV7-9; CDR3nt: TGTGCCAGCAGCCGTGGTAGCGGGAGAGCGAATGAGCAGTTCTTC; CDR3aa: CASSRGSGRANEQFF
j_gene: TRBJ1-5; d_gene: TRBD1; abundance: NA; v_gene: TRBV10-3; CDR3nt: TGTGCCATCAGTGGGGACAGGGACGATCAGCCCCAGCATTTT; CDR3aa: CAISGDRDDQPQHF
j_gene: TRBJ2-5; d_gene: TRBD2; abundance: NA; v_gene: TRBV5-1; CDR3nt: TGCGCCAGCAGCTTTACCGGGAGGCGGGAGACCCAGTACTTC; CDR3aa: CASSFTGRRETQYF
j_gene: TRBJ2-1; d_gene: TRBD2; abundance: once; v_gene: TRBV5-6; CDR3nt: TGTGCCAGCAGCTGGGAGCGGGGGGAGCAGTTCTTC; CDR3aa: CASSWERGEQFF
j_gene: TRBJ2-3; d_gene: NA; abundance: NA; v_gene: TRBV11-1; CDR3nt: TGTGCCAGCAGCTTAGGACAGCTACCTTCCACAGATACGCAGTATTTT; CDR3aa: CASSLGQLPSTDTQYF
j_gene: TRBJ2-1; d_gene: NA; abundance: NA; v_gene: TRBV7-2; CDR3nt: TGTGCCAGCAGATCGGACTGGCCCTACAATGAGCAGTTCTTC; CDR3aa: CASRSDWPYNEQFF
j_gene: TRBJ2-4; d_gene: TRBD2; abundance: once; v_gene: TRBV29-1; CDR3nt: TGCAGCGTCCGGGGGGGGGACATTCAGTACTTC; CDR3aa: CSVRGGDIQYF
j_gene: TRBJ1-5; d_gene: NA; abundance: few; v_gene: TRBV5-6; CDR3nt: TGTGCCAGCAGCGGGCCGACGCCCAATCAGCCCCAGCATTTT; CDR3aa: CASSGPTPNQPQHF
j_gene: TRBJ2-1; d_gene: TRBD1; abundance: NA; v_gene: TRBV19; CDR3nt: TGTGCCAGTAGTGGACAGGGGGCCTTCTACTACAATGAGCAGTTCTTC; CDR3aa: CASSGQGAFYYNEQFF
j_gene: TRBJ1-2; d_gene: TRBD1; abundance: NA; v_gene: TRBV19; CDR3nt: TGTGCCAGTAGTGTCCAGGGACAGCCCACCTATGGCTACACCTTC; CDR3aa: CASSVQGQPTYGYTF
j_gene: TRBJ1-6; d_gene: NA; abundance: few; v_gene: TRBV19; CDR3nt: TGTGCCAGTAGACTGGACACGCAATATAATTCACCCCTCCACTTT; CDR3aa: CASRLDTQYNSPLHF